These 9 T cell receptor beta chains were sequenced from one sample in a study of metastatic and nonmetastatic thyroid tumors. Thyroid surgery was preceded by no treatment in any patient. TCRdb redid the clone calls on the PCR reads using MiXCR. The data hold approximately 16,000 clones, with about 13% observed a single time. Material: blood. The receptors come from a female donor with papillary thyroid cancer or a benign thyroid nodule (not recorded which). Some clones in this sample may be carry-over from other donors' samples.

Sample share makes this clone medium-sized. V is TRBV27 and J is TRBJ2-7, with 11 nucleotides matching TRBD1. With 5 bases clipped from V and 6 bases from J, the junction kept 9 bases outside the gene matches. Germline values: CDR1 MNHEY, CDR2 SMNVEV (reference sequence). The CDR3 loop spans 15 amino acids. The DNA for the CDR3 is TGTGCCAGCAGTCCCTTGGACAGGGGGCTCGGCGAGCAGTACTTC. Its protein product is CASSPLDRGLGEQYF.

Of note for this clone: An end of the junction differs from the germline gene, which may be a read error. This chain joins TRBV4-1 and TRBJ1-6, with no clear D. Per the germline V gene, CDR1 is MGHRA and CDR2 is YSYEKL. CDR3 size: 15 residues. The CDR3 spells CARSQEVTGGSPLHF. The CDR3 bases are TGCGCCAGAAGCCAAGAGGTCACGGGTGGATCACCCCTCCACTTT.

This clone was detected only a few times. The junction and the germline gene differ at one end; a read error may be behind it. The chain uses TRBV24-1 and TRBJ2-1, with D possibly TRBD1 on 5 matching bases. The CDR3 consists of 14 residues. In germline, CDR1 is KGHDR, CDR2 SFDVKD. As DNA, the CDR3 is TGTGCCACCCAGGGCCTATCCCCCTACAGTGAGCAGTTCTTC. Translating it yields CATQGLSPYSEQFF.

This clone occurred many times. The V and J genes are TRBV6-2 or TRBV6-3 and TRBJ1-1; D perhaps matches TRBD1 (6 bases). From germline, CDR1 is MNHEY and CDR2 SVGEGT. Trimming removed 2 bases at V and 3 bases at J, with 19 bases between. The CDR3 spans 17 residues. The CDR3 reads CASSYAPGHLGDTEAFF. CDR3 sequence (DNA): TGTGCCAGCAGTTACGCCCCGGGACACCTCGGAGACACTGAAGCTTTCTTT.

A word on this clone: A read error may account for a junction end that differs from germline. The chain is built from TRBV6-1 and TRBJ2-1; the D gene is possibly TRBD2 (6 bases). The germline gives CDR1 MNHNS, CDR2 SASEGT. The length of the CDR3 is 15 residues. The CDR3 DNA is TGTGAGAGCAGTACCGTGGCGGGGACCTACAATGAGCAGTTGTTC. Encoded protein: CESSTVAGTYNEQLF.

The CDR3 is CASSEPPGTAHSGANVLTF. In DNA form, the CDR3 reads TGTGCCAGCAGTGAACCCCCCGGGACAGCCCACTCTGGGGCCAACGTCCTGACTTTC. The rearrangement uses TRBV2 and TRBJ2-6, with 7 nucleotides matching TRBD1. Losses at the gene ends were 2 bases for V and 0 bases for J; bases not matched to a gene: 10. CDR1 and CDR2 from the germline V gene are SNHLY and FYNNEI. CDR3 length: 19 amino acids.

At least ten counts were recorded for this clone. V is TRBV7-8 and J is TRBJ1-5; 9 bases are shared with TRBD1. Germline CDR1 and CDR2: SGHVS and FQNEAQ. With 5 bases clipped from V and 3 bases from J, the junction kept 8 bases outside the gene matches. CDR3 length: 16 amino acids. In DNA form, the CDR3 reads TGTGCCAGCAGCACCCGGACAGGGGTTGACAATCAGCCCCAGCATTTT. It specifies CASSTRTGVDNQPQHF.

On this clone: A much larger clone lies a single base off, so this may be a read error. The chain carries TRBV5-4 and TRBJ2-5; D is perhaps TRBD1 (5 bases). This CDR3 comprises 15 residues. Trimming shortened V by 9 bases and J by 2 bases, and 20 bases separated the two germline ends. CDR1 and CDR2 from the germline V gene are SGHNT and YYREEE (reference sequence). The CDR3 DNA follows: TGTGCCACCCAAGACAGTGGGAAGTCTCAAGAGACCCAGTACTTC. It specifies CATQDSGKSQETQYF. Supplemented by reference TRBV5-4 and TRBJ2-5, the full variable domain reads ETGVTQSPTHLIKTRGQQVTLRCSSQSGHNTVSWYQQALGQGPQFIFQYYREEENGRGNFPPRFSGLQFPNYSSELNVNALELDDSALYLCATQDSGKSQETQYFGPGTRLLVL.

The table lists this clone with many counts. The gene calls are TRBV4-3 and TRBJ1-3; tentative D call: TRBD1 (6 bases). V gave up 0 bases and J gave up 0 bases, with 9 bases separating them. CDR3 length: 16 residues. The germline CDR1 and CDR2 sequences are LGHNA and YSLEER. In nucleotides, the CDR3 is TGCGCCAGCAGCCAAGATCAACAGGGCTCTGGAAACACCATATATTTT. It specifies CASSQDQQGSGNTIYF.